This entry is about one TCR beta chain. This sample stems from a study of TIL therapy for anti-PD-1-resistant metastatic lung cancer. This CDR3 is built from 14 residues. In germline, CDR1 is MNHEY, CDR2 SVGAGI. V gave up 8 bases and J gave up 1 base, with 14 bases separating them. Time point in this sample: pre-treatment sample, taken before nivolumab and TIL therapy. Pleural nodules or supraclavicular lymph nodes made up most of the excised metastases sampled. This was the immunoSEQ v3 assay. Sequencing depth was 1.5 million to 2 million read pairs for survey level, about 5-6.5 million for deep. The method was immunoSEQ multiplex PCR; TCRdb's version includes in-frame clones alone and lacks a portion of them. The table lists about 100,000 clones, roughly two thirds of them singletons, with 9.5% to 13% in the top ten.

Here the sequenced sample was tumor tissue, taken at baseline. The receptor was derived from a person aged 25-79 years with non-small cell lung cancer. The rearrangement links TRBV6-5 to TRBJ1-1; TRBD1 is a possible D gene (6 bases). The DNA of the CDR3 is TGTGCCAGCCCCCTAGGGGGGCCGAACACTGAAGCTTTCTTT. It is translated as CASPLGGPNTEAFF.